This record covers a single T cell receptor (beta chain). Its antigen is not identified. Reverse transcribing all isolated RNA meant expressed TCRB transcripts were sequenced. Deep immunoSEQ sequencing covered naive, central memory and regulatory T cell samples. Repertoires were generated with immunoSEQ multiplex PCR, while TCRdb's copy carries only in-frame clones and drops some. This table has tens of thousands of clones, 40% to 65% appearing once. The data were obtained in a study of beta chain features in type 1 diabetes. Overall study findings and caveats: Healthy donors had naive, central memory and Treg TCRB repertoires that appeared less similar than those seen among patients. There was a possibility that cDNA sequencing over-represented cells with high TCR expression. In every one of the four CD4+ subsets, TCRB CDR3s were moderately but significantly shorter in Type 1 diabetes patients. PCR could preferentially amplify shorter templates, alike in patients and controls.

J lost 7 bases, V lost 3 bases, and 14 bases had no gene match. Germline V gene lookup returns CDR1 SQVTM and CDR2 ANQGSEA. CDR3 length equals 18 residues. The rearrangement links TRBV29-1 to TRBJ2-2; TRBD2 agrees at 13 bases. Sequenced: Tregs from blood. This clonotype was sampled from a woman between 40 and 55 years old with type 1 diabetes. Written as DNA, the CDR3 is TGCAGCGTTGATGCTGGGTATGGGACTAGCGGGATCAACGGGGAGCTGTTTTTT. Translation: CSVDAGYGTSGINGELFF.